This T cell receptor beta chain was obtained from a study of cytomegalovirus exposure and HLA in healthy donors. There are 15 residues in the CDR3. The ends were cut back, 4 bases at V and 8 bases at J, with 15 bases in the middle. Germline V lookup: CDR1 SGHVS, CDR2 FNYEAQ. Profiling relied on immunoSEQ multiplex PCR, and the TCRdb table lists in-frame clones only, not all of them. In the table there are 250,000 to 350,000 clones, around 90% of which are singletons. The source material was PBMCs. This sequence joins TRBV7-6 and TRBJ1-6; possible D gene TRBD1, 6 bases. The TCR sequence derives from a woman in her 30s in good health and CMV-seropositive. The CDR3 DNA reads TGTGCCAGCAGCTCTGAGACAGGAGGCGATTCACCCCTCCACTTT. Amino acids: CASSSETGGDSPLHF.